This is a list of T cell receptor beta chains from one sample in a study of T cell changes during pregnancy in multiple sclerosis. Assay: immunoSEQ multiplex PCR; the TCRdb copy retains only in-frame clones and omits some. This table has 60,000 to 65,000 clones, around 91% appearing once. The sequenced sample was peripheral blood, obtained in the second trimester of pregnancy. Receptors originate from a female donor in good health, enrolled as a control in a pregnancy study. Each CDR3 is given with its conserved first and last residue. The D gene is left open where the match is weak. The size of a clone is reported for some rows only, either as once, few or many, or as a class for expanded clones.

13 TRBJ1-1 TRBV30 . . CAWMSTGTAEAFF TGTGCCTGGATGTCGACAGGAACAGCTGAAGCTTTCTTT
14 TRBJ2-7 TRBV19 TRBD1 . CASSIWDRGHEQYF TGTGCCAGTAGTATATGGGACAGGGGCCACGAGCAGTACTTC
14 TRBJ1-4 TRBV2 TRBD1 . CASRLGTVDEKLFF TGTGCCAGCAGGCTAGGGACAGTAGATGAAAAACTGTTTTTT
15 TRBJ2-7 TRBV19 TRBD2 . CASSIPGLRGGEQYF TGTGCCAGTAGTATTCCGGGACTACGTGGAGGCGAGCAGTACTTC
14 TRBJ1-2 TRBV19 . . CASSMGQGNYGYTF TGTGCCAGTAGTATGGGTCAGGGGAACTATGGCTACACCTTC
16 TRBJ2-5 TRBV18 TRBD1 . CASSPWTGGGGETQYF TGTGCCAGCTCACCCTGGACAGGGGGCGGAGGGGAGACCCAGTACTTC
16 TRBJ2-6 TRBV4-2 . . CASSSLGGSGANVLTF TGTGCCAGCAGCTCCCTCGGGGGTTCTGGGGCCAACGTCCTGACTTTC
15 TRBJ2-2 TRBV7-2 . . CASSHKSSVTGELFF TGTGCCAGCAGCCATAAATCTAGCGTAACCGGGGAGCTGTTTTTT
15 TRBJ1-2 TRBV15 TRBD1 . CATSRGGQEHYGYTF TGTGCCACCAGCAGGGGCGGACAGGAGCACTATGGCTACACCTTC
14 TRBJ1-1 TRBV7-9 . . CASSLGQTNTEAFF TGTGCCAGCAGCTTAGGGCAGACAAACACTGAAGCTTTCTTT
17 TRBJ2-2 TRBV7-7 TRBD1 . CASSPTGPLSNTGELFF TGTGCTAGCAGCCCGACAGGGCCCCTGTCGAACACCGGGGAGCTGTTTTTT
16 TRBJ1-4 TRBV14 . . CASSQDHPVLNEKLFF TGTGCCAGCAGCCAAGATCATCCAGTTCTTAATGAAAAACTGTTTTTT
17 TRBJ1-2 TRBV7-9 . . CASSRISIGQPHYGYTF TGTGCCAGCAGCCGAATCTCAATTGGACAGCCCCACTATGGCTACACCTTC
16 TRBJ2-7 TRBV30 TRBD2 . CAWKGLAGGRAYEQYF TGTGCCTGGAAGGGACTAGCGGGAGGGAGGGCCTACGAGCAGTACTTC
15 TRBJ2-3 TRBV29-1 TRBD1 . CSVRPGQGFRDTQYF TGCAGCGTGCGACCGGGACAGGGTTTTAGAGATACGCAGTATTTT
16 TRBJ2-3 TRBV19 . . CATKVGTRSYTDTQYF TGTGCCACTAAAGTGGGGACAAGGTCCTACACAGATACGCAGTATTTT
16 TRBJ2-5 TRBV2 . . CASSGLAGTVPETQYF TGTGCCAGCAGTGGCCTCGCCGGGACTGTGCCAGAGACCCAGTACTTC
15 TRBJ2-7 TRBV27 . . CASSLWGGASYEQYF TGTGCCAGCAGTTTATGGGGGGGGGCCTCCTACGAGCAGTACTTC
11 TRBJ2-3 TRBV6-1 . . CASTVTDTQYF TGTGCCAGCACGGTGACAGATACGCAGTATTTT
12 TRBJ2-4 TRBV2 . . CASSEARSIQYF TGTGCCAGCAGTGAAGCGCGGTCAATTCAGTACTTC
15 TRBJ2-5 TRBV5-6 TRBD1 . CASSWTRGPVETQYF TGTGCCAGCAGCTGGACCAGGGGGCCGGTGGAGACCCAGTACTTC
15 TRBJ2-2 TRBV10-2 TRBD2 . CASNQAGGNTGELFF TGCGCCAGCAATCAAGCGGGGGGGAACACCGGGGAGCTGTTTTTT
15 TRBJ2-1 TRBV19 . . CASSIPRNTGNEQFF TGTGCCAGTAGTATACCCAGGAACACTGGGAATGAGCAGTTCTTC
16 TRBJ2-1 TRBV6-5 . . CASSYYVASSYNEQFF TGTGCCAGCAGTTATTATGTAGCGAGCTCCTACAATGAGCAGTTCTTC
14 TRBJ1-1 TRBV28 . . CASSFVAVNTEAFF TGTGCCAGCAGTTTTGTGGCGGTAAACACTGAAGCTTTCTTT
13 TRBJ1-1 TRBV9 . few CASSATAYTEAFF TGTGCCAGCAGCGCGACAGCGTACACTGAAGCTTTCTTT
16 TRBJ1-5 TRBV2 TRBD1 . CASSLRTGNSNQPQHF TGTGCCAGCAGTCTCAGGACAGGGAATAGCAATCAGCCCCAGCATTTT
17 TRBJ2-3 TRBV4-1 . . CASSQGQALKGTDTQYF TGCGCCAGCAGCCAAGGACAGGCACTAAAAGGAACAGATACGCAGTATTTT
12 TRBJ2-4 TRBV27 . . CASGWGPNIQYF TGTGCCAGCGGGTGGGGCCCGAACATTCAGTACTTC
13 TRBJ2-7 TRBV28 . . CASSPTQRAEQYF TGTGCCAGCAGTCCTACCCAGAGGGCCGAGCAGTACTTC
13 TRBJ2-7 TRBV6-1 . . CASSWESSYEQYF TGTGCCAGCAGCTGGGAGAGCTCCTACGAGCAGTACTTC
14 TRBJ1-1 TRBV29-1 . . CSVPGEGGWTEAFF TGCAGCGTCCCGGGAGAGGGAGGGTGGACTGAAGCTTTCTTT